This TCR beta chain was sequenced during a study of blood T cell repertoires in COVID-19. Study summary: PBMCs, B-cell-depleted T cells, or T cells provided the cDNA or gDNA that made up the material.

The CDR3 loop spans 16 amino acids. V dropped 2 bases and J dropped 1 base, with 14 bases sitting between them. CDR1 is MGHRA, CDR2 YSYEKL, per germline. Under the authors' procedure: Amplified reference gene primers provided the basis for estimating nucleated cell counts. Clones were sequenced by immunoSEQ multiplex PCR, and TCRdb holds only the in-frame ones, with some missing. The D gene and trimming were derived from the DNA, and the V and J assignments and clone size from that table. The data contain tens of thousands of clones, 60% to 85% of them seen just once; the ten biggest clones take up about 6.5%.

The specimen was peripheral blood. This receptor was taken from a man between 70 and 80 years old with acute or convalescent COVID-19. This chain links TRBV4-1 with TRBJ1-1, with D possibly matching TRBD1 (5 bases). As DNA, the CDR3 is TGCGCCAGCAGCCAAATTAGGAGGGGCGGGAACACTGAAGCTTTCTTT. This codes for CASSQIRRGGNTEAFF.